This is a list of T cell receptor beta chains from one sample in a study of T cells in Graves' hyperthyroidism and ophthalmopathy. One entry per CDR3 protein, called by TCRdb with MiXCR from the multiplex PCR reads. The repertoire holds about 400,000 distinct CDR3 sequences, less than 15% seen once, with 9.2% in the top ten. Material for sequencing was blood. The receptors derive from a young woman with Graves' hyperthyroidism. Both conserved end residues are part of each CDR3. The D gene is left open where the match is weak. Clone sizes are given selectively: once, few, many, or a class where the clone is expanded.

clone size: many; D gene: -; CDR3 length: 14; J gene: TRBJ2-7; V gene: TRBV7-9; CDR3 protein: CASTEAGATIEQYF; CDR3 DNA: TGTGCCAGCACCGAGGCTGGGGCGACGATCGAGCAGTACTTC
clone size: many; D gene: -; CDR3 length: 13; J gene: TRBJ2-3; V gene: TRBV2; CDR3 protein: CASSQGITDTQYF; CDR3 DNA: TGTGCCAGCAGTCAGGGAATCACAGATACGCAGTATTTT
clone size: many; D gene: TRBD2; CDR3 length: 14; J gene: TRBJ2-7; V gene: TRBV28; CDR3 protein: CATKLSGSFYEQYF; CDR3 DNA: TGTGCCACCAAACTAAGCGGGAGTTTTTACGAGCAGTACTTC
clone size: many; D gene: TRBD2; CDR3 length: 15; J gene: TRBJ2-7; V gene: TRBV7-2; CDR3 protein: CASSSGLAGSYEQYF; CDR3 DNA: TGTGCCAGCAGCTCCGGACTAGCGGGGTCCTACGAGCAGTACTTC
clone size: many; D gene: TRBD2; CDR3 length: 15; J gene: TRBJ2-3; V gene: TRBV7-3; CDR3 protein: CASSLTGGSFDTQYF; CDR3 DNA: TGTGCCAGCAGCTTAACGGGCGGGAGTTTCGATACGCAGTATTTT
clone size: many; D gene: TRBD1; CDR3 length: 14; J gene: TRBJ2-5; V gene: TRBV7-9; CDR3 protein: CASSPGQGDETQYF; CDR3 DNA: TGTGCCAGCAGCCCCGGACAGGGGGACGAGACCCAGTACTTC
clone size: many; D gene: -; CDR3 length: 15; J gene: TRBJ2-3; V gene: TRBV6-1; CDR3 protein: CASSEASSGTDTQYF; CDR3 DNA: TGTGCCAGCAGTGAAGCTTCTAGCGGCACAGATACGCAGTATTTT
clone size: many; D gene: -; CDR3 length: 17; J gene: TRBJ2-7; V gene: TRBV15; CDR3 protein: CATSRDRARAGRHEQYF; CDR3 DNA: TGTGCCACCAGCAGAGATAGGGCGCGAGCAGGGCGCCACGAGCAGTACTTC
clone size: -; D gene: -; CDR3 length: 14; J gene: TRBJ2-3; V gene: TRBV15; CDR3 protein: CATSPGAETDTQYF; CDR3 DNA: TGTGCCACCAGCCCAGGAGCGGAAACAGATACGCAGTATTTT
clone size: many; D gene: TRBD1; CDR3 length: 14; J gene: TRBJ2-7; V gene: TRBV5-1; CDR3 protein: CASSSDRGDHEQYF; CDR3 DNA: TGCGCCAGCAGTTCTGACAGGGGGGACCACGAGCAGTACTTC
clone size: -; D gene: -; CDR3 length: 15; J gene: TRBJ1-5; V gene: TRBV5-5; CDR3 protein: CASSLVVGFNQPQHF; CDR3 DNA: TGTGCCAGCAGCTTGGTTGTAGGTTTCAATCAGCCCCAGCATTTT
clone size: many; D gene: -; CDR3 length: 15; J gene: TRBJ2-5; V gene: TRBV6-2/TRBV6-3; CDR3 protein: CASSYMGGGQETQYF; CDR3 DNA: TGTGCCAGCAGTTACATGGGAGGGGGGCAAGAGACCCAGTACTTC
clone size: many; D gene: -; CDR3 length: 14; J gene: TRBJ1-5; V gene: TRBV20-1; CDR3 protein: CSARDSRSNQPQHF; CDR3 DNA: TGCAGTGCTAGAGATTCAAGGAGCAATCAGCCCCAGCATTTT
clone size: -; D gene: -; CDR3 length: 17; J gene: TRBJ2-4; V gene: TRBV27; CDR3 protein: CASSSGWRGSAKNIQYF; CDR3 DNA: TGTGCCAGCAGTTCGGGGTGGAGGGGGAGCGCCAAAAACATTCAGTACTTC
clone size: few; D gene: TRBD2; CDR3 length: 15; J gene: TRBJ2-5; V gene: TRBV27; CDR3 protein: CASSSGSGGGETQYF; CDR3 DNA: TGTGCCAGCAGTTCGGGTAGCGGGGGGGGGGAGACCCAGTACTTC
clone size: -; D gene: -; CDR3 length: 15; J gene: TRBJ2-1; V gene: TRBV19; CDR3 protein: CASSSGELRGLRQFF; CDR3 DNA: TGTGCCAGTAGCTCGGGCGAGCTCCGGGGGTTGCGGCAGTTCTTC
clone size: -; D gene: -; CDR3 length: 16; J gene: TRBJ1-6; V gene: TRBV7-8; CDR3 protein: CASSSESQGNNPPLHF; CDR3 DNA: TGTGCCAGCAGCTCCGAGTCACAGGGAAATAATCCACCCCTCCACTTT
clone size: many; D gene: -; CDR3 length: 16; J gene: TRBJ1-3; V gene: TRBV28; CDR3 protein: CASSLLSKGLRNTIYF; CDR3 DNA: TGTGCCAGCAGTTTATTAAGCAAGGGGCTGCGAAACACCATATATTTT
clone size: -; D gene: -; CDR3 length: 15; J gene: TRBJ1-3; V gene: TRBV12-3/TRBV12-4; CDR3 protein: CASSLRDDSGNTIYF; CDR3 DNA: TGTGCCAGCAGTTTACGGGACGACTCTGGAAACACCATATATTTT
clone size: few; D gene: -; CDR3 length: 16; J gene: TRBJ2-7; V gene: TRBV27; CDR3 protein: CASSLDPFGGAYEQYF; CDR3 DNA: TGTGCCAGCAGTTTAGATCCTTTTGGAGGGGCCTACGAGCAGTACTTC
clone size: -; D gene: TRBD2; CDR3 length: 18; J gene: TRBJ2-7; V gene: TRBV27; CDR3 protein: CASSQSGRAGGPREEQYF; CDR3 DNA: TGTGCCAGCAGCCAATCCGGACGAGCGGGAGGGCCAAGGGAGGAGCAGTACTTC
clone size: -; D gene: TRBD2; CDR3 length: 13; J gene: TRBJ2-2; V gene: TRBV29-1; CDR3 protein: CSVLATNTGELFF; CDR3 DNA: TGCAGCGTACTAGCGACAAACACCGGGGAGCTGTTTTTT
clone size: few; D gene: -; CDR3 length: 13; J gene: TRBJ1-6; V gene: TRBV27; CDR3 protein: CASSFGYNSPLHF; CDR3 DNA: TGTGCCAGCAGTTTCGGGTATAATTCACCCCTCCACTTT
clone size: many; D gene: TRBD2; CDR3 length: 15; J gene: TRBJ2-7; V gene: TRBV27; CDR3 protein: CASSLSLAGKDEQYF; CDR3 DNA: TGTGCCAGCAGTTTATCACTAGCGGGAAAAGACGAGCAGTACTTC
clone size: few; D gene: -; CDR3 length: 15; J gene: TRBJ2-1; V gene: TRBV20-1; CDR3 protein: CSARVGSGLYNEQFF; CDR3 DNA: TGCAGTGCTAGAGTGGGGTCTGGACTCTACAATGAGCAGTTCTTC
clone size: -; D gene: -; CDR3 length: 14; J gene: TRBJ1-1; V gene: TRBV7-8; CDR3 protein: CASSDFKGSTEAFF; CDR3 DNA: TGTGCCAGCAGCGATTTCAAGGGTTCCACTGAAGCTTTCTTT
clone size: many; D gene: -; CDR3 length: 10; J gene: TRBJ2-7; V gene: TRBV2; CDR3 protein: CASSESEQYF; CDR3 DNA: TGTGCCAGCAGTGAGAGCGAGCAGTACTTC